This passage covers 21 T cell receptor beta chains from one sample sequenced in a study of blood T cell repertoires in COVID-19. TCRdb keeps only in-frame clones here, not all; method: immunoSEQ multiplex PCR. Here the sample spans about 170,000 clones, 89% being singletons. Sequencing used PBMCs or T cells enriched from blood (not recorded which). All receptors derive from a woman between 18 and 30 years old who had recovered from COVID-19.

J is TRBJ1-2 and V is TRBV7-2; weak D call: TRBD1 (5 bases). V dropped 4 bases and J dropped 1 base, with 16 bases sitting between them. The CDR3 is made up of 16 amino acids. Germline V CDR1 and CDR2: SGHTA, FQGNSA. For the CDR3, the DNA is TGTGCCAGCAGCTCCCCTGCGACAGTTTTTAACTATGGCTACACCTTC. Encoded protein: CASSSPATVFNYGYTF. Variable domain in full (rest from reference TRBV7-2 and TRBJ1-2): GAGVSQSPSNKVTEKGKDVELRCDPISGHTALYWYRQSLGQGLEFLIYFQGNSAPDKSGLPSDRFSAERTGGSVSTLTIQRTQQEDSAVYLCASSSPATVFNYGYTFGSGTRLTVV.

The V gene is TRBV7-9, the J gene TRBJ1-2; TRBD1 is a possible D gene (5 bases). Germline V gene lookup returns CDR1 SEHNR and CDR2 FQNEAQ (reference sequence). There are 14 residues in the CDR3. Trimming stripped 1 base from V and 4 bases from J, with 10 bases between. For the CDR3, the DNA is TGTGCCAGCAGCTTAGGTGGGCAGGGCTATGGCTACACCTTC. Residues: CASSLGGQGYGYTF.

The CDR3 loop is CASRYSTVNTGELFF. In nucleotides, the CDR3 is TGCGCCAGCAGGTACAGTACAGTCAACACCGGGGAGCTGTTTTTT. J is TRBJ2-2 and V is TRBV5-1; no clear D. The germline V gene encodes CDR1 SGHRS and CDR2 YFSETQ. CDR3 length: 15 residues. V lost 5 bases to trimming and J lost 2 bases, with 13 bases between them.

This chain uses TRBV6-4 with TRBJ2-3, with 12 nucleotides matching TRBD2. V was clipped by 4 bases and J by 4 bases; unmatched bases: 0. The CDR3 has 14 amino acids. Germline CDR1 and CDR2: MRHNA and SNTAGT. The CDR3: CASSGLAGADTQYF. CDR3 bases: TGTGCCAGCAGTGGACTAGCGGGAGCAGATACGCAGTATTTT.

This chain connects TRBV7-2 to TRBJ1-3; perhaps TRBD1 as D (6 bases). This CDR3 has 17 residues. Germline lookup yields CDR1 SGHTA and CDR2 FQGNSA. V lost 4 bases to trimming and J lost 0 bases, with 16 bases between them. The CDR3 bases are TGTGCCAGCAGCTCAGGGTTTGGACAGAGCTCTGGAAACACCATATATTTT. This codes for CASSSGFGQSSGNTIYF.

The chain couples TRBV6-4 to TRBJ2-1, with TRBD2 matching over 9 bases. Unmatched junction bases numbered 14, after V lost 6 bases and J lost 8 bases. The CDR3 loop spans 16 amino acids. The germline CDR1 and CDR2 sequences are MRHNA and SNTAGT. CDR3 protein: CASSPSLAGGPHEQFF. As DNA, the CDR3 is TGTGCCAGCAGCCCCTCTCTGGCGGGAGGGCCACATGAGCAGTTCTTC.

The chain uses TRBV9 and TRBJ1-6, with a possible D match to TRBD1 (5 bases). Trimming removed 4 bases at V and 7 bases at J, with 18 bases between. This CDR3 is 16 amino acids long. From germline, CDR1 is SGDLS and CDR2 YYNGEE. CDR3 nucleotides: TGTGCCAGCAGCATATCCGGGGGGGGTCGGAATTCACCCCTCCACTTT. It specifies CASSISGGGRNSPLHF.

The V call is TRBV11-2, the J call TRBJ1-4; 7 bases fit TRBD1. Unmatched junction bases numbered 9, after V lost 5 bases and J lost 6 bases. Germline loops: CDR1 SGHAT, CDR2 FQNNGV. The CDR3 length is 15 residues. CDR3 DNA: TGTGCCAGCAGCCCAATCCGGGACAGACATGAAAAACTGTTTTTT. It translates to CASSPIRDRHEKLFF.

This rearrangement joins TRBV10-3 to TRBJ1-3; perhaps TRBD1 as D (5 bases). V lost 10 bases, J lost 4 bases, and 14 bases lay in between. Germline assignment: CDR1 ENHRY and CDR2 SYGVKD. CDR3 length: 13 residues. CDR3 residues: CANSQKGGNTIYF. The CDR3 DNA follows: TGTGCCAACAGCCAGAAGGGGGGAAACACCATATATTTT.

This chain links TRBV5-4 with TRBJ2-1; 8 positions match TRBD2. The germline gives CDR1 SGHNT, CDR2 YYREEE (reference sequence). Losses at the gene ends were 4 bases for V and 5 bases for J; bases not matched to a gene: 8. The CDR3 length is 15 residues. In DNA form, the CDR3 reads TGTGCCAGCAGCCCCGGACTAGCCTCGAACAATGAGCAGTTCTTC. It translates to CASSPGLASNNEQFF.

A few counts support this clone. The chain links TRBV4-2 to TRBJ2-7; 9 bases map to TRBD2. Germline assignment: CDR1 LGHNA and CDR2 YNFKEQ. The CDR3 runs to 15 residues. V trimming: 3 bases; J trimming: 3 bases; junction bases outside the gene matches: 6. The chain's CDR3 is CASSHQTSGHYEQYF. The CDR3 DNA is TGTGCCAGCAGCCACCAGACTAGCGGCCACTACGAGCAGTACTTC.

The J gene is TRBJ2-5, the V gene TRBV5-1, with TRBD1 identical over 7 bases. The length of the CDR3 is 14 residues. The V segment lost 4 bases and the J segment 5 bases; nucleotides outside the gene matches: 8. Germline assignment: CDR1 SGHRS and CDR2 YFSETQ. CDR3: CASSPRQGPETQYF. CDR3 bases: TGCGCCAGCAGCCCCCGACAGGGACCGGAGACCCAGTACTTC.

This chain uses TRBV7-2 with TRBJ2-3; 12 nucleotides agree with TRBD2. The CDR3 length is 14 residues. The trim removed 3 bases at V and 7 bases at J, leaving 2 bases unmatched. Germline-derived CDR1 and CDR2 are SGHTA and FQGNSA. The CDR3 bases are TGTGCCAGCAGCTTTTGGACTAGCGGGAATACGCAGTATTTT. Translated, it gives CASSFWTSGNTQYF.

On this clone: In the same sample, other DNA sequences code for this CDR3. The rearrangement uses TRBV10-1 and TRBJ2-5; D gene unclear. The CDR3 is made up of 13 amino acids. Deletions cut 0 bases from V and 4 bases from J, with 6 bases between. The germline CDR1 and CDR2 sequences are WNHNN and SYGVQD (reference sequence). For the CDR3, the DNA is TGCGCCAGCAGTGAGTCTGGTAGAGAGACCCAGTACTTC. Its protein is CASSESGRETQYF.

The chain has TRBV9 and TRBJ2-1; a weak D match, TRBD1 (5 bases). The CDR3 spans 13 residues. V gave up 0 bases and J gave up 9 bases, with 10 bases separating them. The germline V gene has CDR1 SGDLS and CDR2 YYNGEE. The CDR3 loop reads CASSVEGSGEQFF. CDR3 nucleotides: TGTGCCAGCAGCGTAGAGGGGTCTGGTGAGCAGTTCTTC. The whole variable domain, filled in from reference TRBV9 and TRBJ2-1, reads DSGVTQTPKHLITATGQRVTLRCSPRSGDLSVYWYQQSLDQGLQFLIQYYNGEERAKGNILERFSAQQFPDLHSELNLSSLELGDSALYFCASSVEGSGEQFFGPGTRLTVL.

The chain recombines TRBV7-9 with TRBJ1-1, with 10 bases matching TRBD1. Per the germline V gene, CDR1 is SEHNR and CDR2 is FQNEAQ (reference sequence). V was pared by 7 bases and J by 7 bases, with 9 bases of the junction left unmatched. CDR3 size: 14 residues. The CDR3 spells CASTDRQGAVEAFF. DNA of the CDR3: TGTGCCAGCACCGATAGACAGGGGGCCGTTGAAGCTTTCTTT.

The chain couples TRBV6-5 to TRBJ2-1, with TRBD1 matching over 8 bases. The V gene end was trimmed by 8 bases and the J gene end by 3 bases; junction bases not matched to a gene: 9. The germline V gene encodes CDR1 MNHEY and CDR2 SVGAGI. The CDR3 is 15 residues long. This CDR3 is CASLVQGGGYNEQFF. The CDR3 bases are TGTGCCAGCCTTGTACAGGGGGGTGGCTACAATGAGCAGTTCTTC.

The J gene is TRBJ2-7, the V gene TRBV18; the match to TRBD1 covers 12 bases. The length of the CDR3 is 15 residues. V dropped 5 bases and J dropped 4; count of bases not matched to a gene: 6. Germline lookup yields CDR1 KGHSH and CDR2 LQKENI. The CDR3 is CASSSGTGGEYEQYF. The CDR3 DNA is TGTGCCAGCTCATCCGGGACAGGGGGCGAATACGAGCAGTACTTC.

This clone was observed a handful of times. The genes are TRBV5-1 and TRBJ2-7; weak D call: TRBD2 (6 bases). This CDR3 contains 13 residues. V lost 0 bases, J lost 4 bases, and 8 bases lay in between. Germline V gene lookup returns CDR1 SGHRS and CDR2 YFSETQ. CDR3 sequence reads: CASSLARDYEQYF. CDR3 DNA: TGCGCCAGCAGCTTGGCGCGGGATTACGAGCAGTACTTC.

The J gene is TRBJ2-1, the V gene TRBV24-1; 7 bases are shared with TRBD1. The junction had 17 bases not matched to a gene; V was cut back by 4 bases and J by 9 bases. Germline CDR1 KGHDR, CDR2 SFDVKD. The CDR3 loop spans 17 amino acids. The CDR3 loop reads CATSDPRQGPTVAEQFF. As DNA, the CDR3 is TGTGCCACCAGTGACCCCCGACAGGGTCCCACTGTGGCTGAGCAGTTCTTC.

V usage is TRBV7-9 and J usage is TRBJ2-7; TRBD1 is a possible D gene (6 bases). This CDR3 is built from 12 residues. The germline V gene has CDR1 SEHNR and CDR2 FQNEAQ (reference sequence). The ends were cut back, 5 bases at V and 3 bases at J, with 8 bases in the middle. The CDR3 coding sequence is TGTGCCAGCAGCAAGGACAGCTACGAGCAGTACTTC. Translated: CASSKDSYEQYF.